Listed below are T cell receptor beta chains from one sample, sequenced in a study of blood T cell repertoires in COVID-19. Repertoires were generated with immunoSEQ multiplex PCR, while TCRdb's copy carries only in-frame clones and drops some. The table records approximately 300,000 clones, more than 70% of them present only once. Sequenced sample: peripheral blood. All receptors come from a man between 18 and 29 years old who had recovered from COVID-19. CDR3s include the opening cysteine and the closing phenylalanine or tryptophan. Clone size is shown for a subset of rows, as once, few, many or a class of expanded clone.

cdr3_aa,clone_size,v_call,cdr3_length
CASLAVRASGNTIYF,once,TRBV7-9,15
CASSLEPSGGPSTDTQYF,.,TRBV5-1,18
CASSYYPGGGEKLFF,.,TRBV6-5,15
CASSLGGPGSNEKLFF,.,TRBV5-4,16
CASSIGEGGFGDTQYF,.,TRBV19,16
CASGRDLHYEQYF,.,TRBV25-1,13
CASSQEGTSGGTNTQYF,once,TRBV4-3,17
CAIGTATEAFF,.,TRBV19,11
CASSQIPGHLNNEQFF,.,TRBV5-1,16
CASSLGQGALNEQFF,.,TRBV7-9,15
CATSRDRGNYGYTF,.,TRBV15,14
CASSPKWETSNTEAFF,.,TRBV18,16
CASSLRTSGAHYEQYF,.,TRBV7-2,16
CATSRGSTGSNTEAFF,once,TRBV15,16
CATSNLREGYSYEQYF,.,TRBV15,16
CASSLLGNTIYF,.,TRBV5-6,12
CAISEGTGGQQPQHF,.,TRBV10-3,15
CASSDGRRPDTQYF,.,TRBV2,14
CASSYSLVTGGTPLHF,.,TRBV6-5,16
CASSLSGGASNNEQFF,.,TRBV11-2,16
CASSESGTGRFYEQYF,.,TRBV25-1,16
CATAPPGGGNTIYF,once,TRBV3-1/TRBV3-2,14
CASSPFTGNTEAFF,once,TRBV18,14
CAWSPPGQGVSGYTF,.,TRBV30,15
CASSARNTGELFF,once,TRBV5-1,13
CASRGSYISGANVLTF,.,TRBV4-2,16
CASSPATGDLTGELFF,once,TRBV18,16
CASSLGAYTEAFF,.,TRBV5-1,13
CATSPQGGLSSGANVLTF,.,TRBV24-1,18
CASSVGGGDFRLELFF,.,TRBV9,16
CASSSNPGDNEKLFF,.,TRBV19,15
CASSSSTGSQPDNQPQHF,.,TRBV7-9,18
CASSPPPGQGKNEQYF,.,TRBV7-8,16
CASRGRVNEQFF,.,TRBV7-9,12
CASSPAGTGGNYEQYF,.,TRBV9,16
CASSPILTGLGTEAFF,.,TRBV19,16
CASSFWTSGGTTDTQYF,.,TRBV5-1,17
CASSLDSSVQFF,.,TRBV12-3/TRBV12-4,12
CASNGRPGTDNQPQHF,.,TRBV19,16
CASSFDTGELFF,.,TRBV7-9,12
CASSLSGTGGRNEKLFF,once,TRBV7-6,17
CASSVGLAGLEQYF,.,TRBV9,14
CASSPIYNANTEAFF,.,TRBV3-1/TRBV3-2,15
CASSPSGRNTGELFF,few,TRBV18,15
CASSLAPGDTIYF,.,TRBV7-6,13